The TCR beta chain described here comes from a study of cytomegalovirus exposure and HLA in healthy donors. General study results and limits: Researchers reported in a later analysis that common viral pathogens appeared linked to several top clusters.

To note about this clone: What it recognizes is unknown.

PCR amplification relied on 60 Vbeta primers (plus 13 Jbeta primers). In the source study's methods: There were around 78 million unique TCR beta chains by a later count, and 10 million to 12 million of them were shared. The method was immunoSEQ multiplex PCR; TCRdb's version includes in-frame clones alone and lacks a portion of them. V and J calls and clone size come straight from that table; D and trimming were deduced from the DNA. This sample carries about 120,000 clones, 65% to 80% of them seen once, and the ten largest clones take 30%. V gave up 8 bases and J gave up 0 bases, with 11 bases separating them. The CDR3 totals 14 residues. CDR1 is MNHEY, CDR2 SMNVEV, per germline (reference sequence).

The chain recombines TRBV27 with TRBJ2-1; TRBD1 might be the D (5 bases). The material sequenced was PBMCs. This receptor was obtained from a man aged 55 to 70 in good health and CMV-seropositive. The CDR3 DNA sequence: TGTGCCAGCTTTACAGGTGGCTCCTACAATGAGCAGTTCTTC. This encodes CASFTGGSYNEQFF.